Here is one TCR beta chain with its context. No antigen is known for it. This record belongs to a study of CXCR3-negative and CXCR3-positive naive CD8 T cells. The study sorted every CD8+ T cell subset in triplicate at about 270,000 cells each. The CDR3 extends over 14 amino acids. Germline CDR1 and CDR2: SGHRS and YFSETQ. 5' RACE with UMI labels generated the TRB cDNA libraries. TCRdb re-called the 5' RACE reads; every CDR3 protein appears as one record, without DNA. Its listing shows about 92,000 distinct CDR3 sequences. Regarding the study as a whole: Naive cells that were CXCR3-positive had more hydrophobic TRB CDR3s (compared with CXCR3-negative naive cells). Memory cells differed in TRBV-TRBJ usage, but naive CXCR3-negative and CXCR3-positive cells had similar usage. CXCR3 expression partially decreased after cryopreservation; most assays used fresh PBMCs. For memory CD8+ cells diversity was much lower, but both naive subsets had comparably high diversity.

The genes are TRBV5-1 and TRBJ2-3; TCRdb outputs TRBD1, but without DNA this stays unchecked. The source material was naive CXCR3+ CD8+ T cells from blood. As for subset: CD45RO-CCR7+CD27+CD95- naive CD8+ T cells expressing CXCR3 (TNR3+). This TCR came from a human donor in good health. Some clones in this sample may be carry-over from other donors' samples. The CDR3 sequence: CASIRDGGTDTQYF.